A single sample is the source of the 22 T cell receptor beta chains below, sequenced in a study of CD8+ T cells in alopecia areata. In each case, RNA was isolated and then reverse transcribed into cDNA as the sequencing template. Using immunoSEQ multiplex PCR, the repertoire was profiled, and TCRdb retains in-frame clones only, with some absent. The sample has 150,000 to 200,000 clones, 60% seen once; the top ten hold over 0.9%. The treatment was: oral pan-JAK inhibitor, 5-10 mg twice daily. The sequenced sample was CD4+ T cells sorted from blood, obtained at week 24, from a patient treated with tofacitinib. The receptors stem from a human donor with alopecia areata.

This chain connects TRBV5-6 to TRBJ1-5; no clear D gene. V lost 4 bases and J lost 4, with 9 bases in between. The CDR3 loop spans 13 amino acids. CDR1 is SGHDT, CDR2 YYEEEE, per germline. CDR3 loop: CASSLNRNQPQHF. For the CDR3, the DNA is TGTGCCAGCAGCCTTAATCGGAATCAGCCCCAGCATTTT. Looking up the rest from reference TRBV5-6 and TRBJ1-5 gives the full variable domain: DAGVTQSPTHLIKTRGQQVTLRCSPKSGHDTVSWYQQALGQGPQFIFQYYEEEERQRGNFPDRFSGHQFPNYSSELNVNALLLGDSALYLCASSLNRNQPQHFGDGTRLSIL.

This chain uses TRBV29-1 with TRBJ2-3, with 8 bases matching TRBD1. Trimming took 5 bases from V and 4 from J; bases not matched to a gene: 8. Germline lookup yields CDR1 SQVTM and CDR2 ANQGSEA. The CDR3 spans 14 residues. The DNA of the CDR3 is TGCAGCGTTCGAGGACAGGGCTTCGCAGATACGCAGTATTTT. Residues: CSVRGQGFADTQYF.

J is TRBJ1-5 and V is TRBV29-1; weak D call: TRBD1 (5 bases). V lost 5 bases to trimming and J lost 4 bases, with 9 bases between them. Germline loops: CDR1 SQVTM, CDR2 ANQGSEA. This CDR3 is built from 12 residues. CDR3 sequence reads: CSVSWGNQPQHF. In DNA, the CDR3 is TGCAGCGTTTCTTGGGGGAATCAGCCCCAGCATTTT.

This chain links TRBV5-4 with TRBJ2-3; TRBD1 is a possible D gene (6 bases). Deletions cut 4 bases from V and 3 bases from J, with 15 bases between. The CDR3 is made up of 15 amino acids. Germline V gene sequence: CDR1 SGHNT, CDR2 YYREEE (reference sequence). CDR3 loop: CASSPRGGETDTQYF. The CDR3 bases are TGTGCCAGCAGCCCACGAGGGGGTGAGACAGATACGCAGTATTTT. Full variable domain (outside the CDR3, taken from reference TRBV5-4 and TRBJ2-3): ETGVTQSPTHLIKTRGQQVTLRCSSQSGHNTVSWYQQALGQGPQFIFQYYREEENGRGNFPPRFSGLQFPNYSSELNVNALELDDSALYLCASSPRGGETDTQYFGPGTRLTVL.

This clone was observed a handful of times. The chain has TRBV30 and TRBJ2-3, with D perhaps matching TRBD1 or TRBD2 (6 bases each). Trimming took 8 bases from V and 5 from J, leaving 14 bases between them. The germline V gene encodes CDR1 GTSNPN and CDR2 SVGIG (reference sequence). CDR3 size: 12 residues. The CDR3 region is CARTEGVDTQYF. DNA of the CDR3: TGTGCCCGGACGGAGGGGGTAGATACGCAGTATTTT.

The genes are TRBV7-9 and TRBJ2-1, with TRBD2 matching 9 bases. This CDR3 has 16 residues. Germline lookup yields CDR1 SEHNR and CDR2 FQNEAQ (reference sequence). The V segment lost 5 bases and the J segment 3 bases; nucleotides outside the gene matches: 8. CDR3 DNA sequence: TGTGCCAGCAGCCCGCTAGCGGGGAGCTTCTACAATGAGCAGTTCTTC. Its protein product is CASSPLAGSFYNEQFF. Full variable domain (missing parts from reference TRBV7-9 and TRBJ2-1): DTGVSQNPRHKITKRGQNVTFRCDPISEHNRLYWYRQTLGQGPEFLTYFQNEAQLEKSRLLSDRFSAERPKGSFSTLEIQRTEQGDSAMYLCASSPLAGSFYNEQFFGPGTRLTVL.

This clone was detected only a few times. The V call is TRBV29-1, the J call TRBJ1-2; D remains ambiguous. The CDR3 totals 14 residues. The V gene lost 4 bases and the J gene lost 8 bases, with 20 bases spanning the gap. In germline, CDR1 is SQVTM, CDR2 ANQGSEA. The CDR3: CSVGGGGKKSGYTF. CDR3 bases: TGCAGCGTTGGGGGAGGAGGGAAGAAAAGCGGCTACACCTTC.

This CDR3 is CASSAAPNSPLHF. The CDR3 DNA reads as TGTGCCAGCAGCGCAGCCCCGAATTCACCCCTCCACTTT. This rearrangement joins TRBV9 to TRBJ1-6, with D hard to call. The CDR3 is made up of 13 amino acids. Germline V CDR1 and CDR2: SGDLS, YYNGEE. V lost 3 bases to trimming and J lost 7 bases, with 8 bases between them.

V is TRBV7-9 and J is TRBJ2-7; tentatively, D is TRBD1 or TRBD2 (5 bases each). The germline V gene has CDR1 SEHNR and CDR2 FQNEAQ (reference sequence). V lost 5 bases and J 2 bases, leaving 13 bases between the germline ends. This CDR3 has 14 residues. Here the CDR3 reads CASSLDGGPYEQYF. The CDR3 DNA sequence: TGTGCCAGCAGCCTGGATGGGGGTCCCTACGAGCAGTACTTC. Looking up the rest from reference TRBV7-9 and TRBJ2-7 gives the full variable domain: DTGVSQNPRHKITKRGQNVTFRCDPISEHNRLYWYRQTLGQGPEFLTYFQNEAQLEKSRLLSDRFSAERPKGSFSTLEIQRTEQGDSAMYLCASSLDGGPYEQYFGPGTRLTVT.

The chain combines TRBV7-9 with TRBJ1-5; no clear D gene. CDR3 length: 12 amino acids. Germline CDR1 is SEHNR and CDR2 is FQNEAQ (reference sequence). V lost 2 bases to trimming and J lost 6 bases, with 5 bases between them. CDR3 in DNA: TGTGCCAGCAGCTTATTGTCTCAGCCCCAGCATTTT. Amino acids: CASSLLSQPQHF.

The J gene is TRBJ2-1, the V gene TRBV9, with a possible D match to TRBD2 (5 bases). Between the trimmed V and J ends, which lost 0 bases and 9 bases, there was a span of 13 bases. The length of the CDR3 is 14 residues. Germline loops: CDR1 SGDLS, CDR2 YYNGEE. The CDR3 spells CASSVAGRAGEQFF. The CDR3 bases are TGTGCCAGCAGCGTAGCGGGAAGGGCGGGTGAGCAGTTCTTC.

V and J are TRBV30 and TRBJ2-5, with TRBD1 matching 7 bases. The V gene end was trimmed by 4 bases and the J gene end by 4 bases; junction bases not matched to a gene: 6. The CDR3 is 13 amino acids. CDR1 GTSNPN and CDR2 SVGIG come from the germline V gene (reference sequence). The CDR3: CAWKRDSPETQYF. The CDR3, as DNA: TGTGCCTGGAAACGGGACAGCCCAGAGACCCAGTACTTC.

In this sample, this clone turned up many times. V gene TRBV7-2 combines with J gene TRBJ2-7; the match to TRBD1 covers 7 bases. The V segment lost 5 bases and the J segment 4 bases; nucleotides outside the gene matches: 5. The germline V gene has CDR1 SGHTA and CDR2 FQGNSA. CDR3 length: 13 residues. The CDR3, as DNA: TGTGCCAGCAGCATCGGGACAGTTTACGAGCAGTACTTC. Translation: CASSIGTVYEQYF.

The rearrangement joins TRBV11-2 to TRBJ1-2; D gene uncertain. The CDR3 has 15 amino acids. Germline loops: CDR1 SGHAT, CDR2 FQNNGV. V was cut by 3 bases and J by 0 bases, with 11 bases left in between. This CDR3 reads CASSFGSTANYGYTF. The CDR3 DNA follows: TGTGCCAGCAGCTTCGGATCTACAGCTAACTATGGCTACACCTTC.

This clone was counted between two and nine times. The genes are TRBV6-1 and TRBJ2-1; 9 bases agree with TRBD2. The CDR3 covers 15 residues. CDR1 is MNHNS, CDR2 SASEGT, per germline. J gave up 0 bases and V 5 bases, and 2 bases lay outside the gene matches. The CDR3 spells CASSRAGGSYNEQFF. The CDR3 bases are TGTGCCAGCAGTCGAGCGGGGGGCTCCTACAATGAGCAGTTCTTC.

This clone has only a few counts. The rearrangement uses TRBV5-1 and TRBJ2-5; 11 bases are a match to TRBD2. V shed 3 bases and J 5 bases; nucleotides not matched to a gene: 12. CDR3 length equals 17 residues. The germline V gene encodes CDR1 SGHRS and CDR2 YFSETQ. The CDR3 spells CASSSQLTSGDRETQYF. In nucleotides, the CDR3 is TGCGCCAGCAGCTCGCAGCTGACTAGCGGGGATCGCGAGACCCAGTACTTC.

This clone was found a few times. The chain links TRBV9 to TRBJ1-1; 10 nucleotides match TRBD1. The CDR3 contains 19 residues. J lost 2 bases, V lost 3 bases, and 16 bases had no gene match. CDR1 and CDR2 (germline): SGDLS, YYNGEE. CDR3 DNA sequence: TGTGCCAGCAGCGCCAACCTTGGCGGGACAGGGGCCTTAAACACTGAAGCTTTCTTT. This translates into CASSANLGGTGALNTEAFF.

The chain employs TRBV5-1 and TRBJ2-7, with 10 bases lining up with TRBD2. The V gene's germline CDR1 is SGHRS and CDR2 YFSETQ. J gave up 4 bases and V 10 bases, and 11 bases lay outside the gene matches. CDR3 length equals 14 residues. CDR3 coding DNA: TGCGCCTCCTTTGTGGGTAGCGGGAGGTACGAGCAGTACTTC. This codes for CASFVGSGRYEQYF.

The rearrangement uses TRBV7-8 and TRBJ1-5; D is uncertain. The V gene's germline CDR1 is SGHVS and CDR2 FQNEAQ. Trimming stripped 5 bases from V and 4 bases from J, with 12 bases between. CDR3 length equals 14 residues. The CDR3 DNA sequence: TGTGCCAGCAGCCCTGGGAACATTAATCAGCCCCAGCATTTT. This translates into CASSPGNINQPQHF.

J is TRBJ2-1 and V is TRBV7-9; 9 bases match TRBD1. There are 17 residues in the CDR3. Trimming removed 5 bases from V and 10 bases from J; junction bases left unmatched: 18. Germline V gene lookup returns CDR1 SEHNR and CDR2 FQNEAQ (reference sequence). Here the CDR3 DNA reads TGTGCCAGCAGCCCGTCCGGACAGGGGATGAGGTCAATGGAGCAGTTCTTC. This translates into CASSPSGQGMRSMEQFF.

The V and J genes are TRBV2 and TRBJ2-5; D might be TRBD1 (6 bases). Matching the DNA end better, TRBJ2-7 makes the J call doubtful. Germline CDR1 reads SNHLY; CDR2 reads FYNNEI. The CDR3 is made up of 12 amino acids. The DNA for the CDR3 is TGTGCCAGCAGTGGGACAGTCTACGAGCAGTACTTC. Protein product: CASSGTVYEQYF.

This clone was seen once. The germline gene is not matched at one end of the junction; a read error may be the cause. The rearrangement uses TRBV7-2 and TRBJ1-1; perhaps TRBD1 as D (6 bases). There are 15 residues in the CDR3. Per the germline V gene, CDR1 is SGHTA and CDR2 is FQGNSA. The CDR3 spells CVSSRSQGPGTEAFF. CDR3 sequence (DNA): TGTGTCAGCAGCCGCAGCCAGGGGCCTGGCACTGAAGCTTTCTTT.